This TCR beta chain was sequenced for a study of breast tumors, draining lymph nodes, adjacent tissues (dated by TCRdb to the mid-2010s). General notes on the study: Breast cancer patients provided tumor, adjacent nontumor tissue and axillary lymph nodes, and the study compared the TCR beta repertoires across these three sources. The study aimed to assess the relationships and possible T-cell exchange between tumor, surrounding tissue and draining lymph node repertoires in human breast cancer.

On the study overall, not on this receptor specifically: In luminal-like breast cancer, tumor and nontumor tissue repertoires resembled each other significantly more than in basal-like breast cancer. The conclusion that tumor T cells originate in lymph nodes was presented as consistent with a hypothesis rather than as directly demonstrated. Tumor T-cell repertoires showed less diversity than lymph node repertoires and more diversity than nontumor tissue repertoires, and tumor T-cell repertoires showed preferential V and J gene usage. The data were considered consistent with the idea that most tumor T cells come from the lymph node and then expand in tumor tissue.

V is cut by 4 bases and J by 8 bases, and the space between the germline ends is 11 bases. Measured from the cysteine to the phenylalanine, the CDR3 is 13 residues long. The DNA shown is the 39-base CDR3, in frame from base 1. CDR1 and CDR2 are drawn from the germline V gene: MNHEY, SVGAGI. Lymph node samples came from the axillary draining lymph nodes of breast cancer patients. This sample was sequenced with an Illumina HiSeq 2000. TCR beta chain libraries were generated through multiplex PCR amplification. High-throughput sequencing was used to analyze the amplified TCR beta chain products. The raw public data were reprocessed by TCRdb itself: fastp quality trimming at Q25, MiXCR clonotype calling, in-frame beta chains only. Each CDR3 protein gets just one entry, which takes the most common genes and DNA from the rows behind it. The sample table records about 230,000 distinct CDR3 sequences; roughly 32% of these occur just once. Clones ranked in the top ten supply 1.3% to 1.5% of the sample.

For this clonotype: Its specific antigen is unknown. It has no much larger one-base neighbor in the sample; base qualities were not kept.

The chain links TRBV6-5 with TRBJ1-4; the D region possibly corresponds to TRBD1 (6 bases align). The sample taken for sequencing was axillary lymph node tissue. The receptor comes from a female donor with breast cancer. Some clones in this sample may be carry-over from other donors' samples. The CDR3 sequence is CASSLHGGEKLFF. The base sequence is TGTGCCAGCAGTTTACACGGGGGCGAAAAACTGTTTTTT.